This T cell receptor (beta chain) was captured by sequencing in a study of siplizumab effects on memory and regulatory T cells. Findings and limits, study-wide: With siplizumab, cumulative frequency of CD4+ memory-derived alloreactive sequences dropped significantly. A naive or memory phenotype could not be assigned to roughly 80-96% of the proliferating CD4+ or CD8+ clones.

Trimming removed 5 bases from V and 3 bases from J, with 10 bases in between. CDR1 and CDR2 (germline): SGHVS, FQNEAQ. This CDR3 comprises 13 residues. The assay looked at about 10^5 TCR templates in each sample. This table comes from immunoSEQ multiplex PCR, and its TCRdb copy is limited to in-frame clones, with some not included. The table shows 50,000 to 60,000 clones, with roughly 87% occurring only once. A note on this clone: What it binds is unknown.

Material for sequencing was naive CD8+ T cells sorted from blood. The chain combines TRBV7-8 with TRBJ1-2; no reliable D call. The clonotype originates from a human donor in good health. The CDR3: CASSSLGHYGYTF. In nucleotides, the CDR3 is TGTGCCAGCAGCAGCCTGGGCCACTATGGCTACACCTTC.